A single T cell receptor (beta chain) is shown here with its context. Its antigen is not identified. This specimen comes from a study of cytotoxic CD8 clonotypes in ibrutinib-treated CLL. Study background: Averaging across samples gave around 260,000 productive templates and roughly 88,000 productive rearrangements. Findings and caveats of the study: Public clonotypes showed up rarely, and on treatment they shrank or held steady. In comparison with age-matched healthy donors, baseline clonality was higher and tracked circulating CD8+ T-cell counts. At ibrutinib response, clonality increased, and at progression it declined back toward baseline.

CDR3 length: 15 amino acids. The V and J ends lost 4 bases and 5 bases, in that order; junction bases with no gene match: 8. Germline-derived CDR1 and CDR2 are ENHRY and SYGVKD. TCRdb's table, derived via immunoSEQ multiplex PCR, lists solely in-frame clones and lacks some. The table lists roughly 23,000 clones, 78% of them singletons. The sequencing used PBMCs, collected before ibrutinib treatment. This clonotype was obtained from a human donor with chronic lymphocytic leukemia. The genes are TRBV10-3 and TRBJ2-7, with 10 bases aligning to TRBD1. CDR3 residues: CAISGFTTGGDEQYF. The CDR3 DNA follows: TGTGCCATCAGTGGTTTTACGACAGGGGGCGACGAGCAGTACTTC.